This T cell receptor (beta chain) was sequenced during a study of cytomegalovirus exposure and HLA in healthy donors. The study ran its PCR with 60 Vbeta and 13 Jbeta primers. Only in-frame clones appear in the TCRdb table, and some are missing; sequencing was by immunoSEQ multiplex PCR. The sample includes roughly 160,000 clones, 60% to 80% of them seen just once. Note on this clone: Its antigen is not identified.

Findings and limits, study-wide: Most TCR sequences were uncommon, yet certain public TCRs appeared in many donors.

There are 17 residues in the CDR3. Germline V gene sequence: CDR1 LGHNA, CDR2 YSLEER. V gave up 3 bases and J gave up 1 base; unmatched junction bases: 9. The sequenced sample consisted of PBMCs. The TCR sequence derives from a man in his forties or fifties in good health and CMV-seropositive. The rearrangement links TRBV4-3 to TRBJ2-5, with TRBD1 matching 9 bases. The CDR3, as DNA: TGCGCCAGCAGCCAGCTCACCGGGACAGGGATCCAAGAGACCCAGTACTTC. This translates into CASSQLTGTGIQETQYF.